The entry that follows covers one T cell receptor beta chain sequence. Trimming at V came to 5 bases and at J to 0 bases, leaving 7 bases not matched to a gene. The germline V gene encodes CDR1 SGHVS and CDR2 FNYEAQ. The CDR3 is 17 residues long. The data belong to a study of blood T cell repertoires in COVID-19. Study-level background: From T cells, B-cell-depleted T cells, or PBMCs came the material, which was cDNA or gDNA.

Original handling: The assay estimated nucleated cells by amplifying reference gene primers. This table comes from immunoSEQ multiplex PCR, and its TCRdb copy is limited to in-frame clones, with some not included. V and J calls and clone size are given by that table; D and trimming were obtained from the DNA. The sample includes 200,000 to 300,000 clones, about four fifths seen only once; the top ten take 4.7%. This TCR came from a woman in her 70s with acute or convalescent COVID-19. Sequencing was performed on peripheral blood. V usage is TRBV7-6 and J usage is TRBJ2-3; 11 bases are shared with TRBD2. In nucleotides, the CDR3 is TGTGCCAGCAGCCCCGTGCTAGCGGGGGGTAGCACAGATACGCAGTATTTT. It translates to CASSPVLAGGSTDTQYF.